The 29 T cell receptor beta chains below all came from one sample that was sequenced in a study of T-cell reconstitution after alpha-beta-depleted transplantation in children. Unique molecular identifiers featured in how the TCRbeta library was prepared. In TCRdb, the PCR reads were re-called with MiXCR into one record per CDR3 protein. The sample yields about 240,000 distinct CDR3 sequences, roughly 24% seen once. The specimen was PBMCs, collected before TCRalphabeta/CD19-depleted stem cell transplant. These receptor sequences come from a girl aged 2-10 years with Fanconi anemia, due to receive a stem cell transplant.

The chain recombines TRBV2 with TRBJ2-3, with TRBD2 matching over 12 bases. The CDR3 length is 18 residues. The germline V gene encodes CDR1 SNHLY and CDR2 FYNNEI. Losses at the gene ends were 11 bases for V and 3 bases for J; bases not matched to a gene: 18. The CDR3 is CAFSPLPGTSGYTDTQYF. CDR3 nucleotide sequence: TGTGCCTTCTCCCCTCTCCCCGGGACTAGCGGGTATACAGATACGCAGTATTTT.

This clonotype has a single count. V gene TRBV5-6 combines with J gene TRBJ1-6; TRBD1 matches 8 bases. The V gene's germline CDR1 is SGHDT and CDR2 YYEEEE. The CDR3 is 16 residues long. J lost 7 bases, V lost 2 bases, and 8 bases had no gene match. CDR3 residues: CASSFGQGMKNSPLHF. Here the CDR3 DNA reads TGTGCCAGCAGCTTTGGACAGGGTATGAAGAATTCACCCCTCCACTTT.

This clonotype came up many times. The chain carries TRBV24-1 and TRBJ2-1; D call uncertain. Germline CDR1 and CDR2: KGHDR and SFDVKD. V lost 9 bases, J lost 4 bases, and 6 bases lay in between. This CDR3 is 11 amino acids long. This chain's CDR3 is CATSGYNEQFF. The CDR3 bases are TGTGCCACCTCAGGATACAATGAGCAGTTCTTC.

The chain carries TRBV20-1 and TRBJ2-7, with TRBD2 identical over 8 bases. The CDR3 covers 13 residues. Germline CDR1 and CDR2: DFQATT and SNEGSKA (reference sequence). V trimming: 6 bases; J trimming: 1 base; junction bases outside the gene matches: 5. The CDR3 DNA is TGCAGTGCCTCGAGCGGGAGTTCCTACGAGCAGTACTTC. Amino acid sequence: CSASSGSSYEQYF.

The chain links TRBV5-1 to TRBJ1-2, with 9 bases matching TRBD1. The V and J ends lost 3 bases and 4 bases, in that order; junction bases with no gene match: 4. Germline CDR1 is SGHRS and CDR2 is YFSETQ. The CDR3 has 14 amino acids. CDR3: CASSSGQGGYGYTF. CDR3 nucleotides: TGCGCCAGCAGCTCGGGACAGGGCGGCTATGGCTACACCTTC.

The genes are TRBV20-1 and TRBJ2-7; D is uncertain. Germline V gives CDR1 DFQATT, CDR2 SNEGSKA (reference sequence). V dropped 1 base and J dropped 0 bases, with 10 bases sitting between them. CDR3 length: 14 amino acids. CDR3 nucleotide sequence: TGCAGTGCTAGAGTGGTAGGGTCCTCCTACGAGCAGTACTTC. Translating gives CSARVVGSSYEQYF.

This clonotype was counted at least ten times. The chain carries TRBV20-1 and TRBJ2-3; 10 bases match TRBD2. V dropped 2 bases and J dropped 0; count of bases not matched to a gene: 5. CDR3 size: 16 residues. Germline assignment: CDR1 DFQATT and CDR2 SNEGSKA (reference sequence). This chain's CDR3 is CSARLAGVVSTDTQYF. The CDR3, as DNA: TGCAGTGCTAGACTAGCGGGAGTGGTTAGCACAGATACGCAGTATTTT.

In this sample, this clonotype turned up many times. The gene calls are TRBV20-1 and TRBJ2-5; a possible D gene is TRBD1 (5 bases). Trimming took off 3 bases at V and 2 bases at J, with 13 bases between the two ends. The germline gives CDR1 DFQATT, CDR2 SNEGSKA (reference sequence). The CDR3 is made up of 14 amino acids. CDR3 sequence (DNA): TGCAGTGCTAGTTTGGCAGGGTATCAAGAGACCCAGTACTTC. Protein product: CSASLAGYQETQYF.

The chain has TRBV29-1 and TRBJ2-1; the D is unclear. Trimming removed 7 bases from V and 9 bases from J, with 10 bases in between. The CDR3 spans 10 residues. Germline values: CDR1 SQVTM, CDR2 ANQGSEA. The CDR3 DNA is TGCAGCGGTTCGTCGGGTGAGCAGTTCTTC. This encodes CSGSSGEQFF.

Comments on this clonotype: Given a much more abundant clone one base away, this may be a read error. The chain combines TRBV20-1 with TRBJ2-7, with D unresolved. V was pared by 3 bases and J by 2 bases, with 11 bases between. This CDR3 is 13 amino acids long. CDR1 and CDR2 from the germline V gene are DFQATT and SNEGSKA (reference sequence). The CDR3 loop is CSARGWKTYEQYF. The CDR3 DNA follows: TGCAGTGCTAGGGGCTGGAAGACCTACGAGCAGTACTTC.

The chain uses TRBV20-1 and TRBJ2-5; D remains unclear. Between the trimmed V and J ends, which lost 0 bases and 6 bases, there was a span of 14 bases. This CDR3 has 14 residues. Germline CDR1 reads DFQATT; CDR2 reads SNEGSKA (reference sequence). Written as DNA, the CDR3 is TGCAGTGCTAGAGATCGTAACAGCGCGCAGACCCAGTACTTC. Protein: CSARDRNSAQTQYF.

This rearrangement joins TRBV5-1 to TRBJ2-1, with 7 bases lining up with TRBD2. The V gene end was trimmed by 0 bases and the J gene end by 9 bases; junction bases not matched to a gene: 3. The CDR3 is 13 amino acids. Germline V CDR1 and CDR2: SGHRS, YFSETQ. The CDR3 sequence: CASSLEGGGEQFF. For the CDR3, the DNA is TGCGCCAGCAGCTTGGAGGGCGGGGGTGAGCAGTTCTTC.

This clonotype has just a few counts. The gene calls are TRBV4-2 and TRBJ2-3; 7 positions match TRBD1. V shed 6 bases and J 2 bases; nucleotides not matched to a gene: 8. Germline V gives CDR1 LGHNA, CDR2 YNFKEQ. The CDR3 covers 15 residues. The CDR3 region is CASSRRDRDTDTQYF. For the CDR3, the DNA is TGTGCCAGCAGTCGCCGGGACAGAGACACAGATACGCAGTATTTT.

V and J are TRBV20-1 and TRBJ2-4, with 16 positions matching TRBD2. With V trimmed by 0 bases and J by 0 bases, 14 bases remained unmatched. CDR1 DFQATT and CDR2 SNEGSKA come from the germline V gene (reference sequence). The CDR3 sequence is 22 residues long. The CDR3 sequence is CSARDGTSGGANLLLAKNIQYF. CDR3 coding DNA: TGCAGTGCTAGAGATGGGACTAGCGGGGGGGCGAATCTGCTACTAGCCAAAAACATTCAGTACTTC.

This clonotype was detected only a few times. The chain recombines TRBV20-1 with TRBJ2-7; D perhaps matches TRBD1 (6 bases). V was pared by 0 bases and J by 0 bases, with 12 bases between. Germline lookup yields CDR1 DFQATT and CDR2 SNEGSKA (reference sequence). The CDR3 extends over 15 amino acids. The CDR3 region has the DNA TGCAGTGCTAGAGATCAAGACAGGTTCTCCTACGAGCAGTACTTC. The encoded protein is CSARDQDRFSYEQYF.

The CDR3 here is CSFWTDRYEQYF. The CDR3 coding sequence is TGCAGTTTTTGGACCGATAGATACGAGCAGTACTTC. This chain joins TRBV20-1 and TRBJ2-7; the D is unclear. This CDR3 comprises 12 residues. V lost 8 bases, J lost 4 bases, and 15 bases lay in between. Germline CDR1 is DFQATT and CDR2 is SNEGSKA (reference sequence).

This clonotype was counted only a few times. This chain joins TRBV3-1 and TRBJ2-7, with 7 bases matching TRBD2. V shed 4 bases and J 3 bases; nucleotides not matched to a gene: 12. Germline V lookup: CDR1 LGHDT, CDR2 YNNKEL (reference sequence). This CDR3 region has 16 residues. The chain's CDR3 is CASSRKPGTMFYEQYF. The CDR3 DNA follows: TGTGCCAGCAGCCGCAAACCCGGGACTATGTTCTACGAGCAGTACTTC.

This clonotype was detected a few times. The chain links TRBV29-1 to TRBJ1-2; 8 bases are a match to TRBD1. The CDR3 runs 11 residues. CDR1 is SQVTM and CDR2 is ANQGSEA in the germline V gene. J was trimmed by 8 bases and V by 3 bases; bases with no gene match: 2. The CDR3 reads CSVDTGGGYTF. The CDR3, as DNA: TGCAGCGTTGACACAGGGGGAGGCTACACCTTC.

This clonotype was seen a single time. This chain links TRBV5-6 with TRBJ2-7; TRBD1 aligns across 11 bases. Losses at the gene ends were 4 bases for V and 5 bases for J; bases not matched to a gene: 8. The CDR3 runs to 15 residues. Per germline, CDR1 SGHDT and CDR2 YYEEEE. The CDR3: CASSPIRDRGDEQYF. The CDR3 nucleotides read TGTGCCAGCAGCCCGATCCGGGACAGGGGGGACGAGCAGTACTTC.

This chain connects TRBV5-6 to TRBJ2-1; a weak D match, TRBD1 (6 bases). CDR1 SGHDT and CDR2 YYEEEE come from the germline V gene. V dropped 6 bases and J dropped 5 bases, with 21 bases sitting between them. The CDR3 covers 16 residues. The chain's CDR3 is CASTSLVGQKNNEQFF. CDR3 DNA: TGTGCCAGCACGTCACTGGTCGGACAGAAGAACAATGAGCAGTTCTTC.

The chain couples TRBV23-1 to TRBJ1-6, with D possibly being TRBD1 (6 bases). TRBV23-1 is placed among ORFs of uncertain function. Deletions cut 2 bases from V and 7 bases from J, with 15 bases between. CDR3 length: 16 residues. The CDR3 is CASSQLQLGQNSPLHF. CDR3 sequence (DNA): TGCGCCAGCAGTCAACTCCAACTGGGACAAAATTCACCCCTCCACTTT.

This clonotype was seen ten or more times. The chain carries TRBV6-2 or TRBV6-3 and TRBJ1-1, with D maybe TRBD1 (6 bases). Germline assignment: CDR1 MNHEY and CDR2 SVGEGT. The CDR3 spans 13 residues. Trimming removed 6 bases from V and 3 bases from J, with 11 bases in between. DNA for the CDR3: TGTGCCAGCAGCTGGACAGAGGACACTGAAGCTTTCTTT. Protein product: CASSWTEDTEAFF.

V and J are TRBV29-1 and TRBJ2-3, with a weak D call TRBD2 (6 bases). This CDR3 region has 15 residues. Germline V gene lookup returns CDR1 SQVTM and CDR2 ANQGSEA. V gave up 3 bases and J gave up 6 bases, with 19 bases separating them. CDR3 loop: CSVEHRTMVWDTQYF. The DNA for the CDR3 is TGCAGCGTTGAGCACAGGACTATGGTTTGGGATACGCAGTATTTT.

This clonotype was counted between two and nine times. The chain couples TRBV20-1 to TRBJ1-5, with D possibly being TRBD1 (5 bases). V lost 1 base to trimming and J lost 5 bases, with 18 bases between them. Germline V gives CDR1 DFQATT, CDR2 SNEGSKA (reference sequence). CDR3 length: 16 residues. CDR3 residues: CSARVPGPYRYQPQHF. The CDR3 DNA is TGCAGTGCTAGAGTTCCGGGGCCCTACCGGTATCAGCCCCAGCATTTT.

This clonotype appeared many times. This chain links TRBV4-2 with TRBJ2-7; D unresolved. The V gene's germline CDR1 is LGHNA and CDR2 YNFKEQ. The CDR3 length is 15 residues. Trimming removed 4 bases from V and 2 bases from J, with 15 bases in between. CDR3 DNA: TGTGCCAGCAGCCCAAGGAGAGGAAATGCCTACGAGCAGTACTTC. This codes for CASSPRRGNAYEQYF.

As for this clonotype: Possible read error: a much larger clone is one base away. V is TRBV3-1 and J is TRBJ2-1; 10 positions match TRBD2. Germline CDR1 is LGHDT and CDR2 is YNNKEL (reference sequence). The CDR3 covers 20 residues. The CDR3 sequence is CATSLRLAGASLTLTFEQFF. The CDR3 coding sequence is TGTGCCACCAGCCTCCGGCTAGCGGGGGCCTCTCTAACATTGACCTTTGAGCAGTTCTTC.

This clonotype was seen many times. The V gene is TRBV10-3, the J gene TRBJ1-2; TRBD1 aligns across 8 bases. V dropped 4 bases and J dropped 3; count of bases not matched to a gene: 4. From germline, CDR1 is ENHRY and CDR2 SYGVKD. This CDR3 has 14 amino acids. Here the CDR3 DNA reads TGTGCCATCAGTGTGGGGACAGGTCACTATGGCTACACCTTC. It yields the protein CAISVGTGHYGYTF.

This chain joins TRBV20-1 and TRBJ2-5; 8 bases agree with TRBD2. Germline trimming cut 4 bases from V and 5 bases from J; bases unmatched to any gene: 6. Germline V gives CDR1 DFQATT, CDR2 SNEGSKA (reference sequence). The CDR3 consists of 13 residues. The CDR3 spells CSATIGLAETQYF. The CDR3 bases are TGCAGTGCTACTATCGGACTAGCTGAGACCCAGTACTTC.

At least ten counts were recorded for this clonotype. As DNA, the CDR3 is TGTGCCAGCTCATTCCGTAGCACAGATACGCAGTATTTT. Protein sequence: CASSFRSTDTQYF. The chain joins TRBV18 to TRBJ2-3; no reliable D call. CDR3 length: 13 amino acids. V shed 5 bases and J shed 0 bases, with 6 bases lying between them. Per germline, CDR1 KGHSH and CDR2 LQKENI.